A selection of T cell receptor beta chains follows, all from one sample in a study of blood T cell repertoires in COVID-19. Repertoires were generated with immunoSEQ multiplex PCR, while TCRdb's copy carries only in-frame clones and drops some. The sample has approximately 190,000 clones, under 85% seen once; the top ten hold about 6%. Sequencing used peripheral blood. Receptors originate from a woman between 35 and 50 years old with acute or convalescent COVID-19. Each CDR3 is given with its conserved first and last residue. Fields, in order: V gene, J gene, CDR3 length, CDR3 protein.

TRBV15,TRBJ1-3,15,CATSRGQGSGNTIYF
TRBV2,TRBJ2-5,15,CASSENPGVPETQYF
TRBV29-1,TRBJ2-3,14,CSVAGTPRADTQYF
TRBV12-3/TRBV12-4,TRBJ2-3,13,CASSLTVTDTQYF
TRBV9,TRBJ1-2,17,CASSVGGITGGEGGYTF
TRBV5-1,TRBJ1-5,13,CASSLSGSQPQHF
TRBV6-5,TRBJ2-1,15,CASSYSAGGLDEQFF
TRBV28,TRBJ2-1,14,CASRSEPGADEQFF
TRBV19,TRBJ1-2,17,CASRKQGIPLFYYGYTF
TRBV28,TRBJ1-5,12,CATEGVGQPQHF
TRBV28,TRBJ1-6,16,CASSSHRVGVGSPLHF
TRBV5-4,TRBJ2-7,14,CASSLGGPLYEQYF
TRBV6-5,TRBJ2-1,14,CASQGLAGYNEQFF
TRBV19,TRBJ2-3,12,CASSQSGFTQYF
TRBV7-9,TRBJ2-2,15,CASSWGLGGSGELFF
TRBV7-2,TRBJ1-4,16,CASSLARETVNEKLFF
TRBV6-4,TRBJ2-2,14,CASTREGGTGELFF
TRBV6-6,TRBJ1-5,14,CASSPPDIFQPQHF
TRBV24-1,TRBJ2-3,16,CATSDTGLALTDTQYF
TRBV27,TRBJ2-1,12,CASSFPGGEQFF
TRBV5-1,TRBJ1-3,16,CASSLDPGGPGNTIYF
TRBV6-5,TRBJ2-1,15,CASSPEPSSYNEQFF
TRBV6-6,TRBJ1-5,14,CASRRDRGNQPQHF
TRBV25-1,TRBJ1-4,13,CASSGLGREKLFF
TRBV27,TRBJ1-2,14,CASSFQGAQNGYTF
TRBV9,TRBJ2-2,16,CASSVGGGAGTGELFF
TRBV12-3/TRBV12-4,TRBJ2-7,12,CASGRSSYEQYF
TRBV27,TRBJ2-1,14,CASSSAGGYNEQFF
TRBV19,TRBJ1-3,18,CASSTFRTGTISGNTIYF
TRBV5-1,TRBJ1-6,13,CASSLKSDSPLHF
TRBV19,TRBJ1-6,12,CASGRDSTPLHF
TRBV12-5,TRBJ1-4,16,CASGFPPLQGGEKLFF
TRBV6-5,TRBJ2-7,12,CASRLSLYEQYF
TRBV5-4,TRBJ1-1,13,CASSGGGNTEAFF
TRBV28,TRBJ1-2,16,CASFMRPSIFINGYTF
TRBV18,TRBJ2-7,14,CASSPSGSSYEQYF
TRBV5-1,TRBJ2-2,17,CASSLNPDRVATGELFF
TRBV5-1,TRBJ1-5,15,CASSLRGDSNQPQHF
TRBV18,TRBJ2-1,15,CASSPARLAYNEQFF
TRBV28,TRBJ1-2,13,CASTKSLLYGYTF
TRBV4-1,TRBJ2-7,15,CASSQVLGGNYEQYF
TRBV5-1,TRBJ2-4,14,CASSIRTSLDIQYF
TRBV11-2,TRBJ2-1,15,CASSLLSGDYNEQFF
TRBV3-1/TRBV3-2,TRBJ1-1,13,CASSQSENTEAFF
TRBV29-1,TRBJ1-2,14,CSVETGERAYGYTF
TRBV3-1/TRBV3-2,TRBJ2-1,15,CASSFSDRGGGSRFF
TRBV4-2,TRBJ1-1,15,CASSQGQGRDTEAFF
TRBV28,TRBJ1-1,14,CASSWSGDNTEAFF
TRBV28,TRBJ2-5,11,CASSPRGGQYF
TRBV10-1,TRBJ1-4,14,CASSEGQGSEKLFF